One and the same sample provided the 6 T cell receptor beta chains below, sequenced in a study of vaccination effects on CD4 cells after COVID-19 (dated by TCRdb to the early 2020s). Library construction relied on the immunoSEQ multiplex PCR assay. TCRdb holds this immuneACCESS table with in-frame rearrangements only. Some clones are missing; in checked studies, unresolved V genes explain under half, and the rest has no known cause. This sample holds 60,000 to 80,000 clones; around 70% were observed only once. The ten largest account for under 2.5% of the sample. After less than 13 days of culture, CD4+ T cells were isolated with the EasySep CD4+ T cell isolation kit. Two doses of either the BNT162b2 or the mRNA-1273 mRNA SARS-CoV-2 vaccine were administered to participants. Antigens of these TCRs are unknown. The source material was CD4+ T cells from PBMCs cultured without peptide, sampled after COVID-19 vaccination. The receptors were sampled from a human donor who received a COVID-19 vaccine.

This chain connects TRBV4-1 to TRBJ2-2; no clear D gene. V lost 0 bases to trimming and J lost 6 bases, with 14 bases between them. Germline CDR1 and CDR2: MGHRA and YSYEKL. The CDR3 has 16 residues. DNA of the CDR3: TGCGCCAGCAGCCAAGAAAGGATCCGAAGCGCCGGGGAGCTGTTTTTT. This encodes CASSQERIRSAGELFF.

There are a few counts of this clone. CDR3 bases: TGTGCCAGCAGTGAAATGGCTTCCTCTGGAAACACCATATATTTT. This codes for CASSEMASSGNTIYF. The chain has TRBV6-1 and TRBJ1-3; no reliable D call. V lost 2 bases, J lost 0 bases, and 8 bases lay in between. CDR1 is MNHNS and CDR2 is SASEGT in the germline V gene. The CDR3 consists of 15 residues.

This clone was seen a few times. This chain joins TRBV24-1 and TRBJ1-5; D possibly corresponds to TRBD1 (5 bases). The germline V gene has CDR1 KGHDR and CDR2 SFDVKD. The CDR3 is 15 residues long. V dropped 4 bases and J dropped 2 bases, with 11 bases sitting between them. CDR3 residues: CATSDRRGGNQPQHF. DNA for the CDR3: TGTGCCACCAGTGACCGTAGGGGTGGCAATCAGCCCCAGCATTTT.

The J gene is TRBJ2-1, the V gene TRBV19; the match to TRBD1 covers 11 bases. This CDR3 has 15 residues. The ends lost 1 base at V and 7 bases at J; junction bases unmatched: 3. From germline, CDR1 is LNHDA and CDR2 SQIVND (reference sequence). The CDR3 here is CASSIARDRGNEQFF. The DNA for the CDR3 is TGTGCCAGTAGTATAGCCCGGGACAGGGGGAATGAGCAGTTCTTC.

CDR3 in DNA: TGTGCCAGCAGCTTAGTCCTTGTTACTGAAGCTTTCTTT. This translates into CASSLVLVTEAFF. V is TRBV13 and J is TRBJ1-1, with D hard to call. CDR1 and CDR2 (germline): PRHDT, FYEKMQ (reference sequence). This CDR3 contains 13 residues. V dropped 1 base and J dropped 5 bases, with 8 bases sitting between them.

CDR3 nucleotide sequence: TGTGCCAGCAGGGACCAGGGACTCAAGAACTATGGCTACACCTTC. Protein sequence: CASRDQGLKNYGYTF. V usage is TRBV6-5 and J usage is TRBJ1-2; TRBD1 might be the D (5 bases). V was shortened by 6 bases and J by 2 bases, with 16 bases between the two germline ends. CDR3 size: 15 residues. Germline V gene data show CDR1 as MNHEY and CDR2 as SVGAGI.